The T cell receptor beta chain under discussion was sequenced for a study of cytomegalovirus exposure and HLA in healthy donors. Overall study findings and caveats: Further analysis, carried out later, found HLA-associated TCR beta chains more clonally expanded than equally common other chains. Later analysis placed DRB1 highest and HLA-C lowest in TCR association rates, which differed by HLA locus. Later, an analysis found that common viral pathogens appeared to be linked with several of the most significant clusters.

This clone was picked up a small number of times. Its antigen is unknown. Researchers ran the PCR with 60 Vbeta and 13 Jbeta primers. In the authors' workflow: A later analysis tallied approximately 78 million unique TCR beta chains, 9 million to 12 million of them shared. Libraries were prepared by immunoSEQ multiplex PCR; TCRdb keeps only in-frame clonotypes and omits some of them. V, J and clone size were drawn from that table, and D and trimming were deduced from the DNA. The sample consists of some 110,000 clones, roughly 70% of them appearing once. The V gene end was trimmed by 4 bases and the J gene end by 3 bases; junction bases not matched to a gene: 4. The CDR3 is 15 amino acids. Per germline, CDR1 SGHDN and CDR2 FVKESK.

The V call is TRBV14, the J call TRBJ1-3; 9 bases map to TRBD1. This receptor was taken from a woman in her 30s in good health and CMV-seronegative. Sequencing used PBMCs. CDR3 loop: CASSRTGDLGNTIYF. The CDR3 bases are TGTGCCAGCAGCCGGACAGGGGATCTTGGAAACACCATATATTTT.